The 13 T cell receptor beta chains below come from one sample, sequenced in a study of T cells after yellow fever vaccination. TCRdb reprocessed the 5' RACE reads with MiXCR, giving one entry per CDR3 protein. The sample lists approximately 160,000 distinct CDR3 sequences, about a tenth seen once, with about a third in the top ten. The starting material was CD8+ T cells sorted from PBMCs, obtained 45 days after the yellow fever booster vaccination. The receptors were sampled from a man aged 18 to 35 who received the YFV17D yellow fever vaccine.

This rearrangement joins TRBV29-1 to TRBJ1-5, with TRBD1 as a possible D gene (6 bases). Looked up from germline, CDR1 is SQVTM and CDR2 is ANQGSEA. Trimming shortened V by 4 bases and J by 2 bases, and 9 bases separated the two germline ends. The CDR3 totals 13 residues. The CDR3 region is CSVGAGGNQPQHF. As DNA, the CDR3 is TGCAGCGTTGGGGCAGGGGGCAATCAGCCCCAGCATTTT.

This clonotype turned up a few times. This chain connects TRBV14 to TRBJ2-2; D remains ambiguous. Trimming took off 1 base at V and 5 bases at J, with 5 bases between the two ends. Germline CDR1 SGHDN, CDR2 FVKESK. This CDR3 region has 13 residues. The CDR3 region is CASSQVTTGELFF. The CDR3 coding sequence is TGTGCCAGCAGCCAAGTCACAACCGGGGAGCTGTTTTTT.

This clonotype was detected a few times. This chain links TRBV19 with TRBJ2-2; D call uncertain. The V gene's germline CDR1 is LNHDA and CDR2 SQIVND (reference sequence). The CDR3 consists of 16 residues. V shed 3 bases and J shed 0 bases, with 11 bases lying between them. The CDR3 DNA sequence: TGTGCCAGTAGTATTCCCGTTCCCGCGAACACCGGGGAGCTGTTTTTT. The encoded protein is CASSIPVPANTGELFF.

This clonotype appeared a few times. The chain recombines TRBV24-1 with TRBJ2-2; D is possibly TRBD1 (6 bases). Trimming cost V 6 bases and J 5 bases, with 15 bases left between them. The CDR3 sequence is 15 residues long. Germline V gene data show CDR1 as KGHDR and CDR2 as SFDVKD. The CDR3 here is CATSTMLQGTGELFF. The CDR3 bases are TGTGCCACCAGTACGATGTTACAGGGAACCGGGGAGCTGTTTTTT.

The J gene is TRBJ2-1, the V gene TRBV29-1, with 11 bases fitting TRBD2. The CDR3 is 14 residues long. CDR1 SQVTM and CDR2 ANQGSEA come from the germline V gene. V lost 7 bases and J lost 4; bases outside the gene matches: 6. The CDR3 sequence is CSAPGLAAYNEQFF. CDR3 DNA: TGCAGCGCACCGGGACTAGCGGCGTACAATGAGCAGTTCTTC.

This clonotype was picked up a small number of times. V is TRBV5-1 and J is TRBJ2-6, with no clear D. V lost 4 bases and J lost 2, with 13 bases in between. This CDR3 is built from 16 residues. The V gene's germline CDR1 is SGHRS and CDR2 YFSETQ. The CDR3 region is CASSPNRVAGANVLTF. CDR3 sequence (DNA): TGCGCCAGCAGCCCCAATAGGGTAGCTGGGGCCAACGTCCTGACTTTC. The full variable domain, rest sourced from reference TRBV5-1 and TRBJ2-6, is KAGVTQTPRYLIKTRGQQVTLSCSPISGHRSVSWYQQTPGQGLQFLFEYFSETQRNKGNFPGRFSGRQFSNSRSEMNVSTLELGDSALYLCASSPNRVAGANVLTFGAGSRLTVL.

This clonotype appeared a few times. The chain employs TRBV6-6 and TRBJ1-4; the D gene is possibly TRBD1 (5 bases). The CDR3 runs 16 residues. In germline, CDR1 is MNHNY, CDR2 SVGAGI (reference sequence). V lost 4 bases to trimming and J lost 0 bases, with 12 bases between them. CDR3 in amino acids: CASSSRGPATNEKLFF. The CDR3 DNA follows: TGTGCCAGCAGTTCACGGGGCCCTGCAACTAATGAAAAACTGTTTTTT.

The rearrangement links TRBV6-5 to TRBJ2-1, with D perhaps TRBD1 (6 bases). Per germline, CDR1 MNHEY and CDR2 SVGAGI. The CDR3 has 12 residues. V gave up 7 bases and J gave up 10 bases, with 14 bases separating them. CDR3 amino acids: CASTQGFGEQFF. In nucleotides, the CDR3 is TGTGCCAGCACTCAGGGGTTTGGGGAGCAGTTCTTC.

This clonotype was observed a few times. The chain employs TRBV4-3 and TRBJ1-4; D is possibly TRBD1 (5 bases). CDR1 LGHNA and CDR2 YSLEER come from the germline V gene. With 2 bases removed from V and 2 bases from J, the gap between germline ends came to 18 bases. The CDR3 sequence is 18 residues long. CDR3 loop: CASSQRDSPENTNEKLFF. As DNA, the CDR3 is TGCGCCAGCAGCCAACGGGACTCGCCCGAGAACACTAATGAAAAACTGTTTTTT.

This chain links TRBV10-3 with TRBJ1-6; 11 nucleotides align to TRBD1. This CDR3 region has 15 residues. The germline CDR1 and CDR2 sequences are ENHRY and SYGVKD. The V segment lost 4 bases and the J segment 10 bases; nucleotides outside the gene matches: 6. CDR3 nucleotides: TGTGCCATCAGTGCTACGCGGGACAGGGGGTCACCCCTCCACTTT. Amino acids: CAISATRDRGSPLHF.

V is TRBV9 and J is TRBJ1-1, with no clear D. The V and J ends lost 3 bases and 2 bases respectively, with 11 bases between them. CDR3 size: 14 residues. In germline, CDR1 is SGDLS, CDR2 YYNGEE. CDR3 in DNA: TGTGCCAGCAGCGCGATTAAGGGAAACACTGAAGCTTTCTTT. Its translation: CASSAIKGNTEAFF.

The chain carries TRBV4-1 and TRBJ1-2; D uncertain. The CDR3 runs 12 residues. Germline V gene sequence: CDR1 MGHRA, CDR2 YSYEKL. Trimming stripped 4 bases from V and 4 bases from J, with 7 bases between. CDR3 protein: CASSPGSYGYTF. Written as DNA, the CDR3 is TGCGCCAGCAGCCCCGGAAGCTATGGCTACACCTTC.

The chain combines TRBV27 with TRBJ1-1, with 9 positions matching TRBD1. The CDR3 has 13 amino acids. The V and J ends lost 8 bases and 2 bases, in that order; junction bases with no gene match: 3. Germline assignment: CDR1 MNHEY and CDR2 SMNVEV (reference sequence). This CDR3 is CASGTGINTEAFF. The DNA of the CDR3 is TGTGCCAGCGGGACAGGGATTAACACTGAAGCTTTCTTT.